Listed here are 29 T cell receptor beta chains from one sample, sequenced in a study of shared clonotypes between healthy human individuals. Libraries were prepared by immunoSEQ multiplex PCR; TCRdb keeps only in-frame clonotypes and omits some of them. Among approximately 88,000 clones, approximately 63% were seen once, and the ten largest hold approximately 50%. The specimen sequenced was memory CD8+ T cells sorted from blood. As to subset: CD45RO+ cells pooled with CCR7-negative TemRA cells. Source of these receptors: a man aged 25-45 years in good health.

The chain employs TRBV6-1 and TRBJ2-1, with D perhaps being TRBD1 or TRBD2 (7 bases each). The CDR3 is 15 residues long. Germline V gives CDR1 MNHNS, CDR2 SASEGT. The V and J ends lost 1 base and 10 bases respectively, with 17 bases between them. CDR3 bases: TGTGCCAGCAGTGAAGAATGGTCAGGGGGAGGGGAGCAGTTCTTC. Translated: CASSEEWSGGGEQFF.

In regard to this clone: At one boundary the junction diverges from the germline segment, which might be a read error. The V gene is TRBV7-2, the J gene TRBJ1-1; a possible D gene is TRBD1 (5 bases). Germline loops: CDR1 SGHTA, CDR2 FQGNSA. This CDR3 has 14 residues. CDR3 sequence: CVSSLSRAGGEAFF. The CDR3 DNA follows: TGTGTCAGCAGCTTGTCCAGGGCCGGGGGTGAAGCTTTCTTT.

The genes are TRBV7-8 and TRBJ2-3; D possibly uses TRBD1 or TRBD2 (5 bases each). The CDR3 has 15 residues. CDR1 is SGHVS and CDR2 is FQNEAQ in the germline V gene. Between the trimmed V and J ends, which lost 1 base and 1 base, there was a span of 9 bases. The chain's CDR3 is CASSLDMGGTDTQYF. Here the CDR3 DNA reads TGTGCCAGCAGCTTAGATATGGGGGGCACAGATACGCAGTATTTT.

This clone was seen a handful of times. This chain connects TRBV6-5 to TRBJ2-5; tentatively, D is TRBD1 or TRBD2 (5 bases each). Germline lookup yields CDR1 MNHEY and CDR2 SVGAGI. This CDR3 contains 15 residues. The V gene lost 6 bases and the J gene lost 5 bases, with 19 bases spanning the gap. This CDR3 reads CASRVGQEGWETQYF. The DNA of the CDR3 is TGTGCCAGCAGGGTCGGACAAGAGGGGTGGGAGACCCAGTACTTC.

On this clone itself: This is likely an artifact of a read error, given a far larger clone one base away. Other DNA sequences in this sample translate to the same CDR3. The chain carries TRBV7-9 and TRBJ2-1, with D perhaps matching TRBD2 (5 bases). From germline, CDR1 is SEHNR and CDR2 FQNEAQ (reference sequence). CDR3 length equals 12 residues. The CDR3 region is CASSLGLNEQFF. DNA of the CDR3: TGTGCTAGCAGCTTAGGACTCAATGAGCAGTTCTTC. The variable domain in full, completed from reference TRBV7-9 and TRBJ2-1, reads DTGVSQNPRHKITKRGQNVTFRCDPISEHNRLYWYRQTLGQGPEFLTYFQNEAQLEKSRLLSDRFSAERPKGSFSTLEIQRTEQGDSAMYLCASSLGLNEQFFGPGTRLTVL.

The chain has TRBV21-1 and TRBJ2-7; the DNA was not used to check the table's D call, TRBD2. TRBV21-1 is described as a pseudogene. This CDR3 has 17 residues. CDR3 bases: TGTGCCAGCAGCAGCACTAGCGGTCCCTGGATGCTCTACGAGCAGTACTTC. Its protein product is CASSSTSGPWMLYEQYF.

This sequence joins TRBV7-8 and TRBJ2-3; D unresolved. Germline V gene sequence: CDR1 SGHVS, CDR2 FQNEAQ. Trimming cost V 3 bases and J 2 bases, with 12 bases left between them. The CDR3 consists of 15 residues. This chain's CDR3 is CASSFDSSDTDTQYF. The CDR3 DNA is TGTGCCAGCAGCTTCGATAGCAGCGACACAGATACGCAGTATTTT.

The CDR3 DNA sequence: TGCGCCAGCAGCCCAGGCCATAGCGGGAGGGTAGACGAGCAGTACTTC. Amino acids: CASSPGHSGRVDEQYF. The V call is TRBV4-1, the J call TRBJ2-7; 11 nucleotides agree with TRBD2. V lost 4 bases and J lost 5; bases outside the gene matches: 10. The CDR3 has 16 residues. Germline V lookup: CDR1 MGHRA, CDR2 YSYEKL.

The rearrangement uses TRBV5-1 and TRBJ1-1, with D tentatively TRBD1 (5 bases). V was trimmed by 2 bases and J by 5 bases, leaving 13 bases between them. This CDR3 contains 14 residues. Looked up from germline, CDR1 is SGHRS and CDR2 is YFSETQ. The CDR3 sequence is CASSFYDSSTEAFF. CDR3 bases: TGCGCCAGCAGCTTTTACGACAGTTCGACTGAAGCTTTCTTT.

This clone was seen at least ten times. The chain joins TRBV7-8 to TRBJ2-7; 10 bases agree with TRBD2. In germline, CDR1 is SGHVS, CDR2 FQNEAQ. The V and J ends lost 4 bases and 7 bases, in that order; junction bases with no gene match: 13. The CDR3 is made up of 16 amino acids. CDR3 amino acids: CASSSSASGRSGEQYF. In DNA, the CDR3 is TGTGCCAGCAGCTCCTCGGCTAGCGGGAGATCGGGGGAGCAGTACTTC. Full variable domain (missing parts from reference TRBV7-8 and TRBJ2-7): GAGVSQSPRYKVAKRGQDVALRCDPISGHVSLFWYQQALGQGPEFLTYFQNEAQLDKSGLPSDRFFAERPEGSVSTLKIQRTQQEDSAVYLCASSSSASGRSGEQYFGPGTRLTVT.

The CDR3 reads CASSDSFSEQYF. CDR3 sequence (DNA): TGTGCCAGCAGTGACTCTTTCAGCGAGCAGTACTTC. This rearrangement joins TRBV6-4 to TRBJ2-7, with D hard to call. Germline V gene sequence: CDR1 MRHNA, CDR2 SNTAGT. Trimming pared 0 bases from V and 6 bases from J, leaving 6 bases between. CDR3 length: 12 amino acids.

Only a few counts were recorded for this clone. The CDR3 coding sequence is TGTGCCAGCAGCTTAACCTCAGGGGGCTCGTACGAGCAGTACTTC. As protein: CASSLTSGGSYEQYF. The V gene is TRBV11-2, the J gene TRBJ2-7, with 8 bases lining up with TRBD1. This CDR3 spans 15 amino acids. Germline trimming cut 2 bases from V and 4 bases from J; bases unmatched to any gene: 7. CDR1 is SGHAT and CDR2 is FQNNGV in the germline V gene. Combining the CDR3 with reference TRBV11-2 and TRBJ2-7 gives the whole variable domain EAGVAQSPRYKIIEKRQSVAFWCNPISGHATLYWYQQILGQGPKLLIQFQNNGVVDDSQLPKDRFSAERLKGVDSTLKIQPAKLEDSAVYLCASSLTSGGSYEQYFGPGTRLTVT.

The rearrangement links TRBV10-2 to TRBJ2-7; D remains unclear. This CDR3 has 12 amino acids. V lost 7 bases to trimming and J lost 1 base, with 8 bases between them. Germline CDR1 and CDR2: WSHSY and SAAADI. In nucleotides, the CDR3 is TGCGCCAGCATGTCTCGTTCCTACGAGCAGTACTTC. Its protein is CASMSRSYEQYF.

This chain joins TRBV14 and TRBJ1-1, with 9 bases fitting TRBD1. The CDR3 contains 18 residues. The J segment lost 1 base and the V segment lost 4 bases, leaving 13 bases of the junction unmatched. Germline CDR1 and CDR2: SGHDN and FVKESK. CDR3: CASSPDRRQGGRNTEAFF. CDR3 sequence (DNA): TGTGCCAGCAGCCCTGACCGACGACAGGGGGGTCGGAACACTGAAGCTTTCTTT. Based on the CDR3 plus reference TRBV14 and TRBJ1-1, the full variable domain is EAGVTQFPSHSVIEKGQTVTLRCDPISGHDNLYWYRRVMGKEIKFLLHFVKESKQDESGMPNNRFLAERTGGTYSTLKVQPAELEDSGVYFCASSPDRRQGGRNTEAFFGQGTRLTVV.

This chain's CDR3 is CASSSRDRANNEQFF. The DNA for the CDR3 is TGTGCCAGCAGTTCCCGGGACAGGGCGAACAATGAGCAGTTCTTC. This chain links TRBV28 with TRBJ2-1, with TRBD1 matching over 9 bases. The CDR3 runs to 15 residues. V was pared by 4 bases and J by 5 bases, with 6 bases of the junction left unmatched. Germline V gene data show CDR1 as MDHEN and CDR2 as SYDVKM.

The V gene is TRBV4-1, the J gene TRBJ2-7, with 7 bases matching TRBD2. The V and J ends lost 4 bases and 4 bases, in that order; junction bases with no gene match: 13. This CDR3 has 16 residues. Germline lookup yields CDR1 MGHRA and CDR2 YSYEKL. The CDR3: CASSPIYTGGPYEQYF. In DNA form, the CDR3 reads TGCGCCAGCAGCCCTATTTATACGGGAGGACCTTACGAGCAGTACTTC.

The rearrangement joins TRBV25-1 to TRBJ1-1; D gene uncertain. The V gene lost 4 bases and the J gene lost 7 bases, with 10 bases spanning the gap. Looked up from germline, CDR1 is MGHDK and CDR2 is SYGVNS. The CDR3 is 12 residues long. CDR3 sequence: CASSGERIEAFF. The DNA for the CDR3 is TGTGCCAGCAGTGGCGAACGAATTGAAGCTTTCTTT.

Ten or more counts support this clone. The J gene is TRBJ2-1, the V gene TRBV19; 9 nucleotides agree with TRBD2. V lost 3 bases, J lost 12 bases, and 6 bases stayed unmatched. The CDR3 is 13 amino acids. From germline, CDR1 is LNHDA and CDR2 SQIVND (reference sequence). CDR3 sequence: CASSIVPSGAQFF. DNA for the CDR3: TGTGCCAGTAGTATTGTGCCTAGCGGGGCGCAGTTCTTC.

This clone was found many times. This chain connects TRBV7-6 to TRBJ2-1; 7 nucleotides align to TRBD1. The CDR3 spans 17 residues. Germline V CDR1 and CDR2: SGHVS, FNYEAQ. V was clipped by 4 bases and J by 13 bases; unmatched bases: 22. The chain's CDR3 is CASSSPDRVQFPYDQFF. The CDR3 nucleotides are TGTGCCAGCAGCTCCCCAGACAGGGTCCAGTTCCCTTACGATCAGTTCTTC.

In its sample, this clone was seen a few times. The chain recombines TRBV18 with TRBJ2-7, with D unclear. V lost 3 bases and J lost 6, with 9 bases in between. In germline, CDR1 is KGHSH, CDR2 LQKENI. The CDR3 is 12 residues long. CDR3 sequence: CASSPPNAEQYF. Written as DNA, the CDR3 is TGTGCCAGCTCACCCCCTAACGCCGAGCAGTACTTC. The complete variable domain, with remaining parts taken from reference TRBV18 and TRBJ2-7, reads NAGVMQNPRHLVRRRGQEARLRCSPMKGHSHVYWYRQLPEEGLKFMVYLQKENIIDESGMPKERFSAEFPKEGPSILRIQQVVRGDSAAYFCASSPPNAEQYFGPGTRLTVT.

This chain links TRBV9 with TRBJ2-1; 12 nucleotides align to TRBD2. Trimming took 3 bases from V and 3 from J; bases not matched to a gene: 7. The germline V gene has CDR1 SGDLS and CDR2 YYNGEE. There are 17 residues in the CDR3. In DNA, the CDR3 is TGTGCCAGCAGCGAGACTAGCGGGAGCCTTGGCTACAATGAGCAGTTCTTC. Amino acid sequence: CASSETSGSLGYNEQFF.

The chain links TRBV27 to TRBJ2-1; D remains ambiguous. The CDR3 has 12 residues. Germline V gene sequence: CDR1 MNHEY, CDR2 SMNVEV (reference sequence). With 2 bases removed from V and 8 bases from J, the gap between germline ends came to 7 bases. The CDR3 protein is CASSLNEDEQFF. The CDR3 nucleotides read TGTGCCAGCAGTTTAAATGAAGATGAGCAGTTCTTC.

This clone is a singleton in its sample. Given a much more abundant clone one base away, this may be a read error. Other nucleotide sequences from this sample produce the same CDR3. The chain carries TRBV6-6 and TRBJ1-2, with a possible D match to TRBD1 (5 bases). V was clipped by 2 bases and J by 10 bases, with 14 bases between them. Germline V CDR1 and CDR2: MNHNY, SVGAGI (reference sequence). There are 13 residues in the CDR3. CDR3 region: CASSYLTGDDYTF. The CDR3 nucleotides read TGTGCCAGCAGTTACCTGACGGGGGACGACTACACCTTC.

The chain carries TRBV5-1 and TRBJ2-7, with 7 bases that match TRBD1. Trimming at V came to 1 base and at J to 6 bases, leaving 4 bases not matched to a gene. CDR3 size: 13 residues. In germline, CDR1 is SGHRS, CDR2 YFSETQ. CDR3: CASSLYRGGEQYF. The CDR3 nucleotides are TGCGCCAGCAGCTTGTACAGGGGCGGCGAGCAGTACTTC.

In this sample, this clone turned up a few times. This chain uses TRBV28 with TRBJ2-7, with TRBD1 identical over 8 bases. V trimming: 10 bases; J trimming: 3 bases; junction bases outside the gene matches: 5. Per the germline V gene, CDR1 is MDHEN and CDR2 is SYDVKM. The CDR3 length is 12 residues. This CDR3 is CATSDRVYEQYF. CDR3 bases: TGTGCCACCTCGGACAGGGTCTACGAGCAGTACTTC.

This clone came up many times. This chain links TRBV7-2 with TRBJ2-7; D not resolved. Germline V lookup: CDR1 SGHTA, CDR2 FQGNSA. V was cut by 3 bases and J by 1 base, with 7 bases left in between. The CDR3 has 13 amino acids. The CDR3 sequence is CASSFVRSYEQYF. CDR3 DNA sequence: TGTGCCAGCAGCTTCGTTCGTTCCTACGAGCAGTACTTC. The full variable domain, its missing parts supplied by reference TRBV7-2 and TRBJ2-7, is GAGVSQSPSNKVTEKGKDVELRCDPISGHTALYWYRQSLGQGLEFLIYFQGNSAPDKSGLPSDRFSAERTGGSVSTLTIQRTQQEDSAVYLCASSFVRSYEQYFGPGTRLTVT.

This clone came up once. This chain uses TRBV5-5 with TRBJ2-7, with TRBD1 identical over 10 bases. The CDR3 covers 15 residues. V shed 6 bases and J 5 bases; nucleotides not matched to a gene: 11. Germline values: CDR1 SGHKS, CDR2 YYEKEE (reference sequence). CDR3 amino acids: CASTIPGQGHNEQYF. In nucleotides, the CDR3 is TGTGCCAGCACAATACCGGGACAGGGGCACAACGAGCAGTACTTC.

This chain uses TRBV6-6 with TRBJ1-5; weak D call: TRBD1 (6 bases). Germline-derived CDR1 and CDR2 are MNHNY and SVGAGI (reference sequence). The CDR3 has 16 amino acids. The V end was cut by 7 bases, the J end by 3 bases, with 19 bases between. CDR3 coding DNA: TGTGCCAGCAAAGCCCCCGGGTGGGACAACAATCAGCCCCAGCATTTT. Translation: CASKAPGWDNNQPQHF.

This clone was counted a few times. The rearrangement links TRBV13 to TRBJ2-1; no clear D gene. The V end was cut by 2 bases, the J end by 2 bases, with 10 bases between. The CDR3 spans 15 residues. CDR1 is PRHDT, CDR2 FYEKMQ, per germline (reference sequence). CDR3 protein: CASSLLQVPYNEQFF. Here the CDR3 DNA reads TGTGCCAGCAGCTTACTCCAGGTTCCCTACAATGAGCAGTTCTTC.